Below, 14 T cell receptor beta chains from the same sample are listed, as sequenced in a study of blood T cell repertoires in COVID-19. Here immunoSEQ multiplex PCR was the method, and the copy in TCRdb shows in-frame clones only, minus some. The table shows 52,000 or so clones, with about 81% occurring only once. The sequenced sample was peripheral blood. The origin of the receptors is a man aged 65 to 85 with active COVID-19.

The V call is TRBV6-6, the J call TRBJ1-5; possible D gene TRBD1, 5 bases. The V gene lost 7 bases and the J gene lost 4 bases, with 11 bases spanning the gap. Germline V gene lookup returns CDR1 MNHNY and CDR2 SVGAGI (reference sequence). The CDR3 is 13 residues long. The CDR3 DNA reads as TGTGCCAGCAACCCGACAGAGAATCAGCCCCAGCATTTT. This sequence encodes CASNPTENQPQHF.

The rearrangement uses TRBV2 and TRBJ1-1, with TRBD1 as a possible D gene (6 bases). V was pared by 4 bases and J by 1 base, with 13 bases between. This CDR3 comprises 15 residues. Germline V CDR1 and CDR2: SNHLY, FYNNEI. The DNA of the CDR3 is TGTGCCAGCAGTGCCCAGGGGCGTGGGAACACTGAAGCTTTCTTT. This sequence encodes CASSAQGRGNTEAFF.

The chain combines TRBV27 with TRBJ1-4; 7 nucleotides match TRBD1. The CDR3 spans 13 residues. Germline CDR1 MNHEY, CDR2 SMNVEV (reference sequence). V was clipped by 1 base and J by 15 bases; unmatched bases: 8. The CDR3 bases are TGTGCCAGCAGTTTATGGTCAGGGGGGTTAGTGTTTTTT. The encoded protein is CASSLWSGGLVFF.

CDR3 loop: CASSLTPSVSYNEQFF. DNA for the CDR3: TGTGCCAGCAGCTTAACTCCTAGCGTCTCCTACAATGAGCAGTTCTTC. The chain employs TRBV7-3 and TRBJ2-1; D is possibly TRBD2 (6 bases). This CDR3 is built from 16 residues. Looked up from germline, CDR1 is SGHTA and CDR2 is FQGTGA. Trimming took off 0 bases at V and 0 bases at J, with 9 bases between the two ends.

This chain connects TRBV7-3 to TRBJ2-1, with 8 bases aligning to TRBD2. The ends lost 2 bases at V and 8 bases at J; junction bases unmatched: 8. This CDR3 contains 15 residues. In germline, CDR1 is SGHTA, CDR2 FQGTGA. Here the CDR3 reads CASSLVTSGVDEQFF. The CDR3 DNA is TGTGCCAGCAGCTTAGTAACTAGCGGCGTAGATGAGCAGTTCTTC.

The V and J genes are TRBV19 and TRBJ2-6, with 11 nucleotides matching TRBD1. Germline CDR1 LNHDA, CDR2 SQIVND (reference sequence). The CDR3 totals 18 residues. With V trimmed by 4 bases and J by 0 bases, 5 bases remained unmatched. The CDR3 sequence is CASSTGTGGDSGANVLTF. In nucleotides, the CDR3 is TGTGCCAGTAGTACCGGGACAGGGGGGGACTCTGGGGCCAACGTCCTGACTTTC. The whole variable domain, filled in from reference TRBV19 and TRBJ2-6, reads DGGITQSPKYLFRKEGQNVTLSCEQNLNHDAMYWYRQDPGQGLRLIYYSQIVNDFQKGDIAEGYSVSREKKESFPLTVTSAQKNPTAFYLCASSTGTGGDSGANVLTFGAGSRLTVL.

The CDR3 nucleotides are TGTGCCAGCAGCTTGTACAGAAACACTGAAGCTTTCTTT. Encoded protein: CASSLYRNTEAFF. This chain connects TRBV5-5 to TRBJ1-1; no firm D call. CDR1 SGHKS and CDR2 YYEKEE come from the germline V gene (reference sequence). The V end lost 1 base, the J end lost 2 bases, and 6 bases lay between the germline ends. The CDR3 loop spans 13 amino acids.

The chain couples TRBV14 to TRBJ2-7; D gene unclear. The ends were cut back, 5 bases at V and 6 bases at J, with 20 bases in the middle. This CDR3 spans 15 amino acids. Germline V lookup: CDR1 SGHDN, CDR2 FVKESK. CDR3 coding DNA: TGTGCCAGCAGCTACGAAACGGGTCAGCGTTCCGAGCAGTACTTC. Its translation: CASSYETGQRSEQYF. Filled out from reference TRBV14 and TRBJ2-7, the complete variable domain reads EAGVTQFPSHSVIEKGQTVTLRCDPISGHDNLYWYRRVMGKEIKFLLHFVKESKQDESGMPNNRFLAERTGGTYSTLKVQPAELEDSGVYFCASSYETGQRSEQYFGPGTRLTVT.

The chain carries TRBV7-8 and TRBJ1-4; D remains unclear. This CDR3 is 12 amino acids long. Looked up from germline, CDR1 is SGHVS and CDR2 is FQNEAQ. V was trimmed by 5 bases and J by 10 bases, leaving 11 bases between them. The CDR3 DNA reads TGTGCCAGCAGCGATGTTTTGAGAAAACTGTTTTTT. Translating gives CASSDVLRKLFF.

The chain combines TRBV28 with TRBJ1-2; D remains ambiguous. V lost 6 bases to trimming and J lost 2 bases, with 13 bases between them. CDR3 length: 14 amino acids. The germline CDR1 and CDR2 sequences are MDHEN and SYDVKM. This CDR3 is CASSPPHYNYGYTF. The CDR3 DNA follows: TGTGCCAGCAGCCCCCCTCACTACAACTATGGCTACACCTTC.

Only one count was recorded for this clone. The chain has TRBV30 and TRBJ1-2; TRBD1 matches 7 bases. V lost 2 bases and J lost 7; bases outside the gene matches: 10. CDR1 GTSNPN and CDR2 SVGIG come from the germline V gene (reference sequence). The CDR3 consists of 14 residues. CDR3 coding DNA: TGTGCCTGGAGTCCGACAGGGAGAGGAGGTGGCTACACCTTC. It codes for CAWSPTGRGGGYTF.

The chain carries TRBV7-2 and TRBJ1-2; 8 bases fit TRBD1. This CDR3 region has 14 residues. Trimming removed 2 bases from V and 8 bases from J; junction bases left unmatched: 7. Germline CDR1 SGHTA, CDR2 FQGNSA. For the CDR3, the DNA is TGTGCCAGCAGCTTACAGGGGACAGGCCGGGGCTACACCTTC. Its translation: CASSLQGTGRGYTF.

The chain employs TRBV19 and TRBJ2-7, with 8 positions matching TRBD2. This CDR3 has 16 residues. The junction had 8 bases not matched to a gene; V was cut back by 4 bases and J by 0 bases. Germline CDR1 LNHDA, CDR2 SQIVND (reference sequence). DNA for the CDR3: TGTGCCAGTAGTAACTTAGCGGGAAAAAGCTCCTACGAGCAGTACTTC. It is translated as CASSNLAGKSSYEQYF.

This chain joins TRBV7-8 and TRBJ1-2; D not certain. CDR1 SGHVS and CDR2 FQNEAQ come from the germline V gene. This CDR3 has 14 residues. V lost 0 bases, J lost 6 bases, and 11 bases lay in between. CDR3 protein: CASSLAVDSDGYTF. The CDR3 DNA reads TGTGCCAGCAGCTTAGCGGTTGATTCGGATGGCTACACCTTC.